These 26 T cell receptor beta chains share one sample of origin, sequenced in a study of human T cells and chemical hapten exposure. In TCRdb, the 5' RACE reads were re-called with MiXCR into one record per CDR3 protein. The sample yields some 150,000 distinct CDR3 sequences, around 4% seen once. Someone pulled total RNA out of unfractionated whole blood. The receptor source for this set is a female donor in good health.

Many counts were recorded for this clonotype. The V call is TRBV7-9, the J call TRBJ1-6; a weak D match, TRBD1 (6 bases). The CDR3 consists of 17 residues. Germline CDR1 SEHNR, CDR2 FQNEAQ (reference sequence). V was pared by 1 base and J by 8 bases, with 18 bases between. The CDR3 DNA is TGTGCCAGCAGCTTAGTTGGCCGAGCAGGGGTGGATTCACCCCTCCACTTT. Its protein product is CASSLVGRAGVDSPLHF. The whole variable domain, remainder taken from reference TRBV7-9 and TRBJ1-6, is DTGVSQNPRHKITKRGQNVTFRCDPISEHNRLYWYRQTLGQGPEFLTYFQNEAQLEKSRLLSDRFSAERPKGSFSTLEIQRTEQGDSAMYLCASSLVGRAGVDSPLHFGNGTRLTVT.

This clonotype was seen repeatedly, ten times or more. The gene calls are TRBV12-3 or TRBV12-4 and TRBJ1-1; D perhaps matches TRBD1 (5 bases). V was cut by 6 bases and J by 4 bases, with 12 bases left in between. The CDR3 runs 13 residues. CDR3 loop: CASRTESLTEAFF. CDR3 bases: TGTGCCAGCAGGACAGAAAGCCTCACTGAAGCTTTCTTT.

The chain combines TRBV25-1 with TRBJ1-1; TRBD1 might be the D (6 bases). This CDR3 is built from 15 residues. The germline V gene has CDR1 MGHDK and CDR2 SYGVNS. The V and J ends lost 2 bases and 0 bases respectively, with 10 bases between them. The CDR3 sequence: CASSEGQGMNTEAFF. DNA of the CDR3: TGTGCCAGCAGTGAAGGGCAGGGGATGAACACTGAAGCTTTCTTT.

This clonotype was counted at least ten times. The chain has TRBV9 and TRBJ1-2, with TRBD1 as a possible D gene (6 bases). CDR3 length equals 13 residues. Germline-derived CDR1 and CDR2 are SGDLS and YYNGEE. V was clipped by 0 bases and J by 8 bases, with 11 bases between them. CDR3 in DNA: TGTGCCAGCAGCGTAGACAGGGATACGGGCTACACCTTC. Protein: CASSVDRDTGYTF.

This clonotype was detected many times. The chain has TRBV28 and TRBJ1-1; 7 bases align to TRBD1. CDR1 and CDR2 from the germline V gene are MDHEN and SYDVKM. Trimming at V came to 6 bases and at J to 8 bases, leaving 9 bases not matched to a gene. This CDR3 is 13 amino acids long. DNA of the CDR3: TGTGCCAGCAGCGCTACAGGGGAGCCCGAAGCTTTCTTT. Amino acids: CASSATGEPEAFF.

This clonotype has a count of ten or more. This rearrangement joins TRBV9 to TRBJ2-7; D might be TRBD1 (6 bases). The germline V gene has CDR1 SGDLS and CDR2 YYNGEE. Trimming removed 2 bases at V and 4 bases at J, with 16 bases between. The CDR3 contains 15 residues. CDR3 sequence: CASSVQGRGSYEQYF. In DNA form, the CDR3 reads TGTGCCAGCAGCGTTCAGGGGCGCGGTTCTTACGAGCAGTACTTC. The full variable domain, its missing parts supplied by reference TRBV9 and TRBJ2-7, is DSGVTQTPKHLITATGQRVTLRCSPRSGDLSVYWYQQSLDQGLQFLIQYYNGEERAKGNILERFSAQQFPDLHSELNLSSLELGDSALYFCASSVQGRGSYEQYFGPGTRLTVT.

The sample holds many counts of this clonotype. The CDR3 sequence is CASSLVEGDEQFF. The CDR3 DNA follows: TGTGCCAGCAGCTTGGTAGAGGGGGATGAGCAGTTCTTC. V is TRBV5-4 and J is TRBJ2-1, with D possibly matching TRBD1 (6 bases). Germline V CDR1 and CDR2: SGHNT, YYREEE (reference sequence). V was cut by 0 bases and J by 8 bases, with 9 bases left in between. This CDR3 spans 13 amino acids.

V and J are TRBV7-9 and TRBJ1-2, with a weak D call TRBD1 (6 bases). In germline, CDR1 is SEHNR, CDR2 FQNEAQ (reference sequence). This CDR3 contains 15 residues. V dropped 2 bases and J dropped 6 bases, with 16 bases sitting between them. The CDR3 DNA is TGTGCCAGCAGCTTATCCCACCAAGGGGGGAATGGCTACACCTTC. It specifies CASSLSHQGGNGYTF.

There are many counts of this clonotype. V and J are TRBV7-2 and TRBJ1-1; TRBD1 agrees at 8 bases. After removal of 4 bases from V and 2 bases from J, the junction contained 6 bases not matched to a gene. The CDR3 is made up of 15 amino acids. Germline CDR1 SGHTA, CDR2 FQGNSA. The CDR3 region has the DNA TGTGCCAGCAGCTCGCGAGACAGGGGAAACACTGAAGCTTTCTTT. Translated: CASSSRDRGNTEAFF. The whole variable domain, remainder taken from reference TRBV7-2 and TRBJ1-1, is GAGVSQSPSNKVTEKGKDVELRCDPISGHTALYWYRQSLGQGLEFLIYFQGNSAPDKSGLPSDRFSAERTGGSVSTLTIQRTQQEDSAVYLCASSSRDRGNTEAFFGQGTRLTVV.

In its sample, this clonotype was seen many times. The J gene is TRBJ1-3, the V gene TRBV5-1; 7 nucleotides match TRBD1. J gave up 0 bases and V 8 bases, and 11 bases lay outside the gene matches. There are 16 residues in the CDR3. Looked up from germline, CDR1 is SGHRS and CDR2 is YFSETQ. DNA for the CDR3: TGCGCCAGGAGGGTTGACAGGGTTCGCTCTGGAAACACCATATATTTT. Its translation is CARRVDRVRSGNTIYF.

This clonotype was observed at least ten times. DNA of the CDR3: TGTGCCATCGGAGAGGCCTATAGCAATCAGCCCCAGCATTTT. As protein: CAIGEAYSNQPQHF. This chain connects TRBV10-3 to TRBJ1-5, with no clear D. V was clipped by 8 bases and J by 0 bases, with 11 bases between them. The germline gives CDR1 ENHRY, CDR2 SYGVKD. The CDR3 is made up of 14 amino acids.

This clonotype occurred a few times. The chain is built from TRBV7-8 and TRBJ1-1; D gene unclear. CDR3 size: 13 residues. CDR1 and CDR2 (germline): SGHVS, FQNEAQ. Trimming pared 5 bases from V and 0 bases from J, leaving 7 bases between. As DNA, the CDR3 is TGTGCCAGCAGCGGGGAAATGAACACTGAAGCTTTCTTT. This translates into CASSGEMNTEAFF.

This clonotype was seen many times. The genes are TRBV29-1 and TRBJ1-1, with unresolved D. The V gene's germline CDR1 is SQVTM and CDR2 ANQGSEA. Trimming took off 3 bases at V and 2 bases at J, with 13 bases between the two ends. The CDR3 has 14 residues. The CDR3 sequence: CSVEGEQINTEAFF. For the CDR3, the DNA is TGCAGCGTTGAGGGCGAACAAATTAACACTGAAGCTTTCTTT.

This clonotype was recorded many times. This chain links TRBV12-3 or TRBV12-4 with TRBJ2-5; 7 positions agree with TRBD2. V lost 3 bases to trimming and J lost 4 bases; unmatched junction nucleotides: 20. The CDR3 runs to 19 residues. The CDR3 nucleotides read TGTGCCAGCAGTTTTGCTTTATTGAGACCCGGCGGGGGTCGAGAGACCCAGTACTTC. It translates to CASSFALLRPGGGRETQYF.

In this sample, this clonotype turned up many times. J is TRBJ1-4 and V is TRBV9; no definite D call. The CDR3 extends over 15 amino acids. Trimming cost V 4 bases and J 5 bases, with 15 bases left between them. Germline CDR1 is SGDLS and CDR2 is YYNGEE. The CDR3, as DNA: TGTGCCAGCAGCTCGCCCGGGTCAGCAAATGAAAAACTGTTTTTT. Translating it yields CASSSPGSANEKLFF.

This clonotype has just a few counts. This chain uses TRBV20-1 with TRBJ2-3, with 10 bases aligning to TRBD2. The germline gives CDR1 DFQATT, CDR2 SNEGSKA (reference sequence). This CDR3 is built from 16 residues. The ends lost 1 base at V and 2 bases at J; junction bases unmatched: 6. CDR3 loop: CSARVSGGLHTDTQYF. The CDR3 bases are TGCAGTGCTAGAGTTAGCGGGGGGCTCCACACAGATACGCAGTATTTT.

Many counts were recorded for this clonotype. The chain couples TRBV13 to TRBJ2-3, with 9 nucleotides matching TRBD1. The ends lost 1 base at V and 4 bases at J; junction bases unmatched: 3. This CDR3 is 15 amino acids long. Germline V gives CDR1 PRHDT, CDR2 FYEKMQ (reference sequence). The chain's CDR3 is CASSLAGQGSDTQYF. In DNA form, the CDR3 reads TGTGCCAGCAGCTTAGCGGGACAGGGCTCAGATACGCAGTATTTT.

This chain links TRBV28 with TRBJ2-5; 7 nucleotides align to TRBD2. V lost 3 bases to trimming and J lost 3 bases; unmatched junction nucleotides: 4. Per the germline V gene, CDR1 is MDHEN and CDR2 is SYDVKM. This CDR3 spans 14 amino acids. CDR3 sequence: CASSFGLAEETQYF. Written as DNA, the CDR3 is TGTGCCAGCAGTTTCGGGCTAGCGGAAGAGACCCAGTACTTC. The full variable domain, its missing parts supplied by reference TRBV28 and TRBJ2-5, is DVKVTQSSRYLVKRTGEKVFLECVQDMDHENMFWYRQDPGLGLRLIYFSYDVKMKEKGDIPEGYSVSREKKERFSLILESASTNQTSMYLCASSFGLAEETQYFGPGTRLLVL.

This clonotype occurred many times. The chain couples TRBV11-1 to TRBJ2-3, with TRBD2 matching over 9 bases. Looked up from germline, CDR1 is SGHAT and CDR2 is FQDESV (reference sequence). The trim removed 5 bases at V and 6 bases at J, leaving 9 bases unmatched. The CDR3 runs 15 residues. The CDR3 nucleotides are TGTGCCAGCAGCCCTACTAGCGGGCACTTTGATACGCAGTATTTT. Its protein product is CASSPTSGHFDTQYF.

This clonotype was counted at least ten times. The rearrangement links TRBV6-1 to TRBJ1-5; D gene unclear. The CDR3 spans 13 residues. The V gene's germline CDR1 is MNHNS and CDR2 SASEGT. V gave up 6 bases and J gave up 3 bases, with 9 bases separating them. The CDR3 is CASSPGPNQPQHF. As DNA, the CDR3 is TGTGCCAGCAGCCCCGGCCCCAATCAGCCCCAGCATTTT.

This clonotype showed up many times. This chain connects TRBV19 to TRBJ2-3; 12 bases are shared with TRBD2. CDR3 size: 16 residues. The junction had 3 bases not matched to a gene; V was cut back by 3 bases and J by 2 bases. Germline loops: CDR1 LNHDA, CDR2 SQIVND (reference sequence). The CDR3 here is CASSIRLAGVTDTQYF. CDR3 nucleotides: TGTGCCAGTAGTATCCGACTAGCGGGGGTCACAGATACGCAGTATTTT.

This clonotype was counted ten times or more. Its ends do not fully match the called genes, so a read error is possible. The chain links TRBV11-2 to TRBJ1-2; no clear D. There are 14 residues in the CDR3. The germline gives CDR1 SGHAT, CDR2 FQNNGV. CDR3 nucleotides: TGTGCCAGCACCTTAGGCGCATCAAACTATGGCTACACCTTC. Translation: CASTLGASNYGYTF.

This clonotype was seen a few times. The gene calls are TRBV9 and TRBJ1-1, with TRBD1 matching over 8 bases. Germline V CDR1 and CDR2: SGDLS, YYNGEE. V trimming: 4 bases; J trimming: 2 bases; junction bases outside the gene matches: 7. CDR3 length: 15 amino acids. The CDR3 DNA reads TGTGCCAGCAGCCCTGAGACAGGGGACAACACTGAAGCTTTCTTT. Its protein product is CASSPETGDNTEAFF.

This chain links TRBV5-8 with TRBJ2-3; D may match TRBD1 or TRBD2 (5 bases each). Trimming stripped 5 bases from V and 4 bases from J, with 17 bases between. Germline V gives CDR1 SGHTS, CDR2 YDEGEE. This CDR3 spans 15 amino acids. The CDR3 loop is CASRFPGPGPDTQYF. The CDR3 DNA is TGTGCCAGCAGATTTCCGGGACCGGGGCCAGATACGCAGTATTTT.

Comment on this clonotype: A much larger clone differs by one base, so this may be a read error. V is TRBV5-1 and J is TRBJ1-3; D remains unclear. V was clipped by 0 bases and J by 1 base, with 8 bases between them. The CDR3 length is 15 residues. Germline assignment: CDR1 SGHRS and CDR2 YFSETQ. CDR3 sequence (DNA): TGCGCCAGCAGCTTGGACAGCGGATCTGGAAACACCATATATTTT. It encodes CASSLDSGSGNTIYF.

Many counts were recorded for this clonotype. This rearrangement joins TRBV7-9 to TRBJ2-7; 7 bases agree with TRBD2. CDR3 length: 14 amino acids. The germline gives CDR1 SEHNR, CDR2 FQNEAQ (reference sequence). The ends lost 1 base at V and 3 bases at J; junction bases unmatched: 3. The CDR3 here is CASSLVLANYEQYF. In nucleotides, the CDR3 is TGTGCCAGCAGCTTAGTACTAGCGAACTACGAGCAGTACTTC.